This T cell receptor beta chain came from a study of cytomegalovirus exposure and HLA in healthy donors. 13 Jbeta primers and 60 Vbeta primers were used for the PCR. Profiling relied on immunoSEQ multiplex PCR, and the TCRdb table lists in-frame clones only, not all of them. The repertoire has 180,000 or so clones, 72% of them found once; the top ten carry around 2.3%. The specimen sequenced was PBMCs. The sequence was obtained from a human donor in good health.

CDR3 loop: CASSESPGLGPDTQYF. DNA of the CDR3: TGTGCCAGCAGTGAAAGCCCCGGACTAGGCCCGGATACGCAGTATTTT. The chain carries TRBV2 and TRBJ2-3; 7 nucleotides agree with TRBD2. Unmatched junction bases numbered 11, after V lost 2 bases and J lost 6 bases. CDR1 and CDR2 from the germline V gene are SNHLY and FYNNEI. This CDR3 has 16 amino acids.